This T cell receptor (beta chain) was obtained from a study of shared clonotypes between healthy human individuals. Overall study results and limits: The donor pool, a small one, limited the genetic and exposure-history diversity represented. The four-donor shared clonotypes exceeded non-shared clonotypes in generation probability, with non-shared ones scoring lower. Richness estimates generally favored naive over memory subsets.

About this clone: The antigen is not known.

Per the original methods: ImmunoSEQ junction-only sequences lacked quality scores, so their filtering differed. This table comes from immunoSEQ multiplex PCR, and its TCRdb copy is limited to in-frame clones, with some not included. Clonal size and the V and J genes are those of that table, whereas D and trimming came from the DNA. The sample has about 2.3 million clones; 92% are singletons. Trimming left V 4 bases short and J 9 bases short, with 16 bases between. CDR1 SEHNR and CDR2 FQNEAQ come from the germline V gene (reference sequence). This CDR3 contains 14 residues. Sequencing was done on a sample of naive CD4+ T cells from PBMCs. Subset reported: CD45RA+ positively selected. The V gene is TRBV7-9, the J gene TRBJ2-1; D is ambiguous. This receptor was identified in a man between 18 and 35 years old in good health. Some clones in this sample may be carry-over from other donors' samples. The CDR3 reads CASSSTDSTSEQFF. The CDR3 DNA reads TGTGCCAGCAGCTCAACCGACTCGACAAGTGAGCAGTTCTTC.